Listed below are T cell receptor beta chains from one sample, sequenced in a study of blood T cell repertoires in COVID-19. Profiled with immunoSEQ multiplex PCR; TCRdb holds only in-frame clones, not every one. The repertoire holds some 200,000 clones, over 75% seen once, with around a tenth in the top ten. Sequenced sample: PBMCs or T cells enriched from blood (not recorded which). These receptor sequences come from a man aged 35 to 55 who had recovered from COVID-19. Both conserved end residues are part of each CDR3. The D gene is left open where the match is weak. Some rows mark clone size as missing; the rest say once, few, many or name a class of expanded clone.

TRBV10-2	.	TRBJ2-7	TRBD2	CASSFSGRGYEQYF	TGCGCCAGCAGCTTCAGCGGGAGGGGCTACGAGCAGTACTTC
TRBV6-5	.	TRBJ2-7	TRBD1	CASSTKTGVYEQYF	TGTGCCAGCAGTACCAAGACAGGGGTCTACGAGCAGTACTTC
TRBV19	.	TRBJ2-3	.	CASSTSGSTDTQYF	TGTGCCAGTAGTACTTCCGGGAGCACAGATACGCAGTATTTT
TRBV27	.	TRBJ1-1	.	CASSSGSKAFF	TGTGCCAGCAGTTCGGGATCTAAAGCTTTCTTT
TRBV30	.	TRBJ1-2	TRBD1	CALTLGQGGGYTF	TGTGCCTTGACTTTAGGACAGGGGGGCGGCTACACCTTC
TRBV4-2	.	TRBJ1-1	.	CASSQGAPGTLGRNTEAFF	TGTGCCAGCAGCCAAGGGGCTCCCGGGACTCTCGGTCGGAACACTGAAGCTTTCTTT
TRBV2	.	TRBJ2-7	TRBD2	CASSEREGVYEQYF	TGTGCCAGCAGTGAGCGGGAGGGGGTCTACGAGCAGTACTTC
TRBV6-2/TRBV6-3	.	TRBJ2-7	TRBD2	CASSSLGKTSGTYEQYF	TGTGCCAGCAGTTCACTTGGAAAGACTAGCGGTACCTACGAGCAGTACTTC
TRBV11-2	.	TRBJ2-7	TRBD2	CASSLDGSGGRAHEQYF	TGTGCCAGCAGCTTAGATGGATCCGGCGGGAGAGCCCACGAGCAGTACTTC
TRBV5-1	.	TRBJ1-1	.	CASSLEAEQVAFF	TGCGCCAGCAGCTTGGAGGCAGAGCAGGTAGCTTTCTTT
TRBV12-3/TRBV12-4	few	TRBJ1-2	.	CASTSDSRGYTF	TGTGCCAGCACCTCTGACTCGCGAGGCTACACCTTC
TRBV6-5	.	TRBJ1-5	TRBD1	CASSYSGQQNQPQHF	TGTGCCAGCAGTTACTCGGGACAGCAAAATCAGCCCCAGCATTTT
TRBV27	.	TRBJ2-1	.	CASGRGEQFF	TGTGCCAGCGGTCGAGGTGAGCAGTTCTTC
TRBV5-1	.	TRBJ2-3	TRBD2	CASSPNYAGVTDTQYF	TGCGCCAGCAGCCCCAACTATGCGGGGGTCACAGATACGCAGTATTTT
TRBV2	.	TRBJ2-7	TRBD2	CASRTGGPVYEQYF	TGTGCCAGCAGAACGGGGGGGCCGGTCTACGAGCAGTACTTC
TRBV3-1/TRBV3-2	once	TRBJ2-2	TRBD2	CASSSLAGGRTGELFF	TGTGCCAGCAGCTCACTAGCGGGGGGACGCACCGGGGAGCTGTTTTTT
TRBV2	.	TRBJ1-1	.	CARGGSVPNTEAFF	TGTGCCAGGGGAGGGTCGGTCCCGAACACTGAAGCTTTCTTT
TRBV7-6	.	TRBJ2-7	.	CASSPGSTSRLTEQYF	TGTGCCAGCAGCCCCGGGTCCACCTCCCGCCTAACCGAGCAGTACTTC
TRBV4-1	.	TRBJ1-3	.	CASSQAGSVFGHTIYF	TGCGCCAGCAGCCAAGCAGGGTCCGTGTTCGGACACACCATATATTTT
TRBV20-1	.	TRBJ1-1	.	CSASQRRGTEAFF	TGCAGTGCTAGTCAACGGAGGGGCACTGAAGCTTTCTTT
TRBV30	.	TRBJ2-1	.	CAWSFSTYNEQFF	TGTGCCTGGAGTTTCAGTACCTACAATGAGCAGTTCTTC
TRBV27	.	TRBJ2-3	TRBD2	CASRERGSTDTQYF	TGTGCCAGCAGGGAGCGGGGGAGCACAGATACGCAGTATTTT
TRBV27	.	TRBJ1-3	.	CASSFRRALFSGNTIYF	TGTGCCAGCAGTTTCCGGCGGGCATTGTTTTCTGGAAACACCATATATTTT
TRBV18	.	TRBJ1-1	.	CASSRTRESEAFF	TGTGCCAGCTCACGGACCCGGGAATCTGAAGCTTTCTTT
TRBV9	.	TRBJ2-5	TRBD1	CASSGGVGETQYF	TGTGCCAGTTCAGGGGGCGTTGGGGAGACCCAGTACTTC
TRBV12-5	.	TRBJ1-6	.	CASAAQGVNSPLHF	TGTGCTAGTGCCGCTCAGGGCGTTAATTCACCCCTCCACTTT
TRBV9	once	TRBJ2-1	TRBD2	CASSGAILAGRTYNEQFF	TGTGCCAGCAGCGGCGCCATCCTAGCGGGAAGGACCTACAATGAGCAGTTCTTC
TRBV4-1	.	TRBJ1-5	.	CASSQEGGANQPQHF	TGCGCCAGCAGCCAAGAGGGGGGGGCAAATCAGCCCCAGCATTTT
TRBV19	.	TRBJ2-5	TRBD1	CASSPGQGYQETQYF	TGTGCCAGTAGTCCGGGACAGGGATATCAAGAGACCCAGTACTTC
TRBV10-2	once	TRBJ2-7	TRBD1	CASTTGDLDEQYF	TGCGCCAGTACGACAGGGGATCTTGACGAGCAGTACTTC
TRBV4-1	.	TRBJ2-7	TRBD1	CASSHPGQPSYEQYF	TGCGCCAGCAGCCACCCGGGACAGCCAAGCTACGAGCAGTACTTC
TRBV6-5	.	TRBJ1-1	.	CASSQGIGAFF	TGTGCCAGCAGCCAGGGTATAGGAGCTTTCTTT
TRBV7-6	.	TRBJ2-7	TRBD2	CASSLGLAGNYEQYF	TGTGCCAGCAGCCTGGGACTAGCGGGGAACTACGAGCAGTACTTC
TRBV21-1	few	TRBJ1-1	.	CAPGLGYTEAFF	TGTGCCCCAGGGTTGGGGTACACTGAAGCTTTCTTT
TRBV14	once	TRBJ1-2	.	CASSQERHYYGYTF	TGTGCCAGCAGCCAAGAGCGGCACTACTATGGCTACACCTTC